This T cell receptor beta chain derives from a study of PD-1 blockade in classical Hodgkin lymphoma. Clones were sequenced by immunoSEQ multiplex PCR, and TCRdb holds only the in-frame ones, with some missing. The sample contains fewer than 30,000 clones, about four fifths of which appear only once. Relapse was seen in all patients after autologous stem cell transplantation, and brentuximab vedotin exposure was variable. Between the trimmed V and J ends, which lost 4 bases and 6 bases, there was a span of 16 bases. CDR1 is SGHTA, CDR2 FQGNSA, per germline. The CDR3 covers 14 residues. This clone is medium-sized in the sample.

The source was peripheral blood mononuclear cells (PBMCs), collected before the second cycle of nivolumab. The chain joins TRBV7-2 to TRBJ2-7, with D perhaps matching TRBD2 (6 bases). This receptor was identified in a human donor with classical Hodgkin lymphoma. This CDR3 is CASSYPVLGGEQYF. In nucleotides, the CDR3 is TGTGCCAGCAGCTATCCAGTTTTGGGGGGCGAGCAGTACTTC.